Sequencing of this TCR beta chain was carried out in a study of blood T cell repertoires in COVID-19. The CDR3 totals 14 residues. Germline values: CDR1 MNHEY, CDR2 SVGAGI. V was pared by 5 bases and J by 4 bases, with 14 bases between. Profiled with immunoSEQ multiplex PCR; TCRdb holds only in-frame clones, not every one. This table holds about 260,000 clones, roughly 84% found once. Sequencing input: peripheral blood. This chain connects TRBV6-5 to TRBJ1-2; a weak D match, TRBD1 (6 bases). This clonotype was obtained from a human donor in a cohort sampled during active COVID-19. The CDR3 sequence: CASSRTAVPYGYTF. The CDR3 coding sequence is TGTGCCAGCAGTCGGACAGCCGTACCCTATGGCTACACCTTC.